The 21 T cell receptor beta chains presented below share a single source sample, sequenced in a study of OX40 agonist ivuxolimab in advanced cancers. Clones were sequenced by immunoSEQ multiplex PCR, and TCRdb holds only the in-frame ones, with some missing. The data contain about 64,000 clones, 88% of them seen just once; the ten biggest clones take up 0.67%. The sample consisted of CD4+ or CD8+ T cells sorted from blood, taken in a trial of the OX40 agonist ivuxolimab. These receptors were taken from an adult with an advanced solid tumor such as melanoma, head and neck, liver or kidney cancer.

The chain is built from TRBV25-1 and TRBJ2-3; 14 positions agree with TRBD2. Germline V gene data show CDR1 as MGHDK and CDR2 as SYGVNS. The CDR3 loop spans 16 amino acids. The V segment lost 4 bases and the J segment 3 bases; nucleotides outside the gene matches: 3. CDR3 DNA: TGTGCCAGCAGTGGGGGACTAGCGGGAGAAACAGATACGCAGTATTTT. This sequence encodes CASSGGLAGETDTQYF. Supplemented by reference TRBV25-1 and TRBJ2-3, the full variable domain reads EADIYQTPRYLVIGTGKKITLECSQTMGHDKMYWYQQDPGMELHLIHYSYGVNSTEKGDLSSESTVSRIRTEHFPLTLESARPSHTSQYLCASSGGLAGETDTQYFGPGTRLTVL.

This clone is medium-sized by share. This sequence joins TRBV5-1 and TRBJ2-7; possibly TRBD2 for D (6 bases). Germline V gene data show CDR1 as SGHRS and CDR2 as YFSETQ. The CDR3 is 17 residues long. V lost 0 bases and J 0 bases, leaving 16 bases between the germline ends. The chain's CDR3 is CASSLVYGGESSYEQYF. The CDR3 region has the DNA TGCGCCAGCAGCTTGGTCTATGGCGGGGAGAGCTCCTACGAGCAGTACTTC. The full variable domain, in which reference TRBV5-1 and TRBJ2-7 provide the parts outside the CDR3, is KAGVTQTPRYLIKTRGQQVTLSCSPISGHRSVSWYQQTPGQGLQFLFEYFSETQRNKGNFPGRFSGRQFSNSRSEMNVSTLELGDSALYLCASSLVYGGESSYEQYFGPGTRLTVT.

This CDR3 reads CASSELDRANNEQFF. CDR3 in DNA: TGTGCCAGCAGTGAATTAGACAGGGCCAACAATGAGCAGTTCTTC. The chain has TRBV2 and TRBJ2-1; 7 positions agree with TRBD1. V gave up 2 bases and J gave up 5 bases; unmatched junction bases: 6. CDR3 size: 15 residues. Looked up from germline, CDR1 is SNHLY and CDR2 is FYNNEI.

The chain carries TRBV7-6 and TRBJ2-2, with a weak D call TRBD1 (5 bases). There are 17 residues in the CDR3. CDR1 is SGHVS and CDR2 is FNYEAQ in the germline V gene. Trimming cost V 1 base and J 4 bases, with 16 bases left between them. The CDR3 nucleotides are TGTGCCAGCAGCTTAGTGGGGCAGGGCCGCGTCACCGGGGAGCTGTTTTTT. Translating it yields CASSLVGQGRVTGELFF.

CDR3 in amino acids: CASTQRHEQYF. CDR3 bases: TGTGCCAGCACCCAGCGCCACGAGCAGTACTTC. The J gene is TRBJ2-7, the V gene TRBV6-6, with no clear D. Germline lookup yields CDR1 MNHNY and CDR2 SVGAGI (reference sequence). The V end lost 7 bases, the J end lost 5 bases, and 9 bases lay between the germline ends. The length of the CDR3 is 11 residues.

The chain joins TRBV11-3 to TRBJ2-7; 9 bases agree with TRBD1. This CDR3 region has 17 residues. V gave up 3 bases and J gave up 7 bases; unmatched junction bases: 16. Germline-derived CDR1 and CDR2 are SGHNT and YENEEA. In DNA, the CDR3 is TGTGCCAGCAGCTTCCCCGGTCTCCAAGGACAGGGGTTGGAGCAGTACTTC. Translating it yields CASSFPGLQGQGLEQYF.

This chain uses TRBV27 with TRBJ1-1, with TRBD1 identical over 7 bases. CDR1 is MNHEY and CDR2 is SMNVEV in the germline V gene (reference sequence). CDR3 size: 14 residues. J gave up 6 bases and V 3 bases, and 7 bases lay outside the gene matches. CDR3 nucleotide sequence: TGTGCCAGCAGTTTCCGACAGGGAGGAGCTGAAGCTTTCTTT. This codes for CASSFRQGGAEAFF.

J is TRBJ2-4 and V is TRBV4-1; possible D gene TRBD1, 5 bases. Germline V gene lookup returns CDR1 MGHRA and CDR2 YSYEKL. Trimming pared 1 base from V and 7 bases from J, leaving 8 bases between. This CDR3 is 13 amino acids long. The CDR3 region is CASSQAQVNIQYF. CDR3 nucleotide sequence: TGCGCCAGCAGCCAAGCACAGGTGAACATTCAGTACTTC.

V gene TRBV2 combines with J gene TRBJ2-3; 10 nucleotides align to TRBD2. In germline, CDR1 is SNHLY, CDR2 FYNNEI. The CDR3 contains 16 residues. J lost 1 base, V lost 4 bases, and 5 bases had no gene match. The CDR3 protein is CASSGRTSGGTDTQYF. The CDR3 DNA reads TGTGCCAGCAGTGGACGGACTAGCGGCGGCACAGATACGCAGTATTTT.

The V and J genes are TRBV10-3 and TRBJ2-7; 10 bases map to TRBD1. The trim removed 4 bases at V and 3 bases at J, leaving 3 bases unmatched. The CDR3 extends over 14 amino acids. Germline V gene lookup returns CDR1 ENHRY and CDR2 SYGVKD. The CDR3, as DNA: TGTGCCATCAGTGGAGGGGACAGGGGCTACGAGCAGTACTTC. Residues: CAISGGDRGYEQYF.

The chain joins TRBV6-1 to TRBJ2-7; TRBD2 matches at 11 bases. The CDR3 consists of 17 residues. V shed 1 base and J 7 bases; nucleotides not matched to a gene: 12. Germline V lookup: CDR1 MNHNS, CDR2 SASEGT. In nucleotides, the CDR3 is TGTGCCAGCAGTGAAGGACTCTCGGGACTAGCGGCTTGGGAGCAGTACTTC. Translating it yields CASSEGLSGLAAWEQYF.

The chain carries TRBV5-8 and TRBJ2-3; D tentatively fits TRBD1 or TRBD2 (5 bases each). V was trimmed by 4 bases and J by 0 bases, leaving 15 bases between them. The CDR3 sequence is 16 residues long. The V gene's germline CDR1 is SGHTS and CDR2 YDEGEE. CDR3: CASSLTSGTSTDTQYF. The CDR3 nucleotides read TGTGCCAGCAGCCTCACGTCCGGGACCAGCACAGATACGCAGTATTTT.

This chain joins TRBV9 and TRBJ1-1; no reliable D call. The CDR3 covers 13 residues. The germline V gene has CDR1 SGDLS and CDR2 YYNGEE. Trimming stripped 0 bases from V and 3 bases from J, with 6 bases between. Here the CDR3 reads CASSVEGYTEAFF. CDR3 nucleotides: TGTGCCAGCAGCGTAGAAGGTTACACTGAAGCTTTCTTT.

This sequence joins TRBV5-1 and TRBJ1-2, with D possibly being TRBD1 (6 bases). The CDR3 is made up of 15 amino acids. Trimming took off 0 bases at V and 8 bases at J, with 17 bases between the two ends. Germline CDR1 and CDR2: SGHRS and YFSETQ. The CDR3 region has the DNA TGCGCCAGCAGCTTGGACGATACAGGGCTTTGGGGCTACACCTTC. Protein product: CASSLDDTGLWGYTF.

The count of this clone is one. The chain couples TRBV7-2 to TRBJ1-5; D not resolved. The ends were cut back, 1 base at V and 2 bases at J, with 3 bases in the middle. CDR3 length equals 13 residues. Germline-derived CDR1 and CDR2 are SGHTA and FQGNSA. CDR3 amino acids: CASSLDGNQPQHF. CDR3 DNA sequence: TGTGCCAGCAGCTTAGATGGCAATCAGCCCCAGCATTTT.

The chain recombines TRBV19 with TRBJ2-2; no reliable D call. Germline CDR1 LNHDA, CDR2 SQIVND (reference sequence). The CDR3 contains 14 residues. Trimming removed 3 bases from V and 1 base from J, with 6 bases in between. This CDR3 is CASSMGRNTGELFF. The CDR3 DNA reads as TGTGCCAGTAGTATGGGCAGGAACACCGGGGAGCTGTTTTTT.

V and J are TRBV6-5 and TRBJ1-5; D gene unclear. V lost 3 bases and J lost 2, with 5 bases in between. The germline gives CDR1 MNHEY, CDR2 SVGAGI. This CDR3 comprises 13 residues. CDR3 DNA: TGTGCCAGCAGTTATGAGGGCAATCAGCCCCAGCATTTT. Translated: CASSYEGNQPQHF.

The V gene is TRBV5-4, the J gene TRBJ2-4; 10 nucleotides align to TRBD2. From germline, CDR1 is SGHNT and CDR2 YYREEE (reference sequence). The V and J ends lost 0 bases and 0 bases, in that order; junction bases with no gene match: 3. The CDR3 totals 17 residues. CDR3 in DNA: TGTGCCAGCAGCTTGGATTCTAGCGGGAGAGCCAAAAACATTCAGTACTTC. Its translation: CASSLDSSGRAKNIQYF.

V and J are TRBV6-6 and TRBJ2-5; 12 nucleotides line up with TRBD2. Germline V lookup: CDR1 MNHNY, CDR2 SVGAGI (reference sequence). The CDR3 is made up of 15 amino acids. V trimming: 6 bases; J trimming: 5 bases; junction bases outside the gene matches: 7. The CDR3 is CASRSSGREGETQYF. The CDR3 DNA is TGTGCCAGCAGGTCTAGCGGGAGGGAAGGGGAGACCCAGTACTTC.

V and J are TRBV28 and TRBJ2-5; 8 nucleotides agree with TRBD2. After removal of 7 bases from V and 3 bases from J, the junction contained 10 bases not matched to a gene. This CDR3 contains 15 residues. Germline V gene sequence: CDR1 MDHEN, CDR2 SYDVKM. CDR3 sequence reads: CASTPGGVEKETQYF. The CDR3 region has the DNA TGTGCCAGCACCCCCGGGGGGGTAGAAAAAGAGACCCAGTACTTC.

The rearrangement joins TRBV6-5 to TRBJ1-2, with D perhaps matching TRBD1 (5 bases). Germline CDR1 and CDR2: MNHEY and SVGAGI. The germline V and J ends were trimmed by 2 bases and 5 bases, with 18 bases remaining between them. This CDR3 comprises 16 residues. The CDR3 reads CASSYGAPSWGYGYTF. DNA for the CDR3: TGTGCCAGCAGTTACGGGGCACCCTCGTGGGGATATGGCTACACCTTC.